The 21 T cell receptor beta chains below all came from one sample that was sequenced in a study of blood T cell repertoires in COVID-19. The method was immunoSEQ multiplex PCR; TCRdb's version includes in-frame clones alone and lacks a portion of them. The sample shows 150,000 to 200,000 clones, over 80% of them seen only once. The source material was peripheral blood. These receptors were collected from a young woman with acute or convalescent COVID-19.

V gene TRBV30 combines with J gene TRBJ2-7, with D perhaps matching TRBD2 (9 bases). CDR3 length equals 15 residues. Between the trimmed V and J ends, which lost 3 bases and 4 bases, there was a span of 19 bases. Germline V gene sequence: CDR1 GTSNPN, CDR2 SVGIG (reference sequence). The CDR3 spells CAWSPGGGGAYEQYF. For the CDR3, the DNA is TGTGCCTGGAGCCCAGGGGGCGGGGGGGCTTACGAGCAGTACTTC.

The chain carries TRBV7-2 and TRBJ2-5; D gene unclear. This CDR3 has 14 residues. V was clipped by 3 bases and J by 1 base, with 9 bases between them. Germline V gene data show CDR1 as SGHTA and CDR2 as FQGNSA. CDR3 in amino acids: CASSLEPRQETQYF. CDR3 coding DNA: TGTGCCAGCAGCTTGGAGCCCCGCCAAGAGACCCAGTACTTC.

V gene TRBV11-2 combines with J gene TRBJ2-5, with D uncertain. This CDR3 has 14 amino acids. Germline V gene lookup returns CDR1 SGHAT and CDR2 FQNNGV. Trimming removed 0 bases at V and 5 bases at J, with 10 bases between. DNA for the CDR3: TGTGCCAGCAGCTTAGATGTGACACGGGAGACCCAGTACTTC. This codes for CASSLDVTRETQYF.

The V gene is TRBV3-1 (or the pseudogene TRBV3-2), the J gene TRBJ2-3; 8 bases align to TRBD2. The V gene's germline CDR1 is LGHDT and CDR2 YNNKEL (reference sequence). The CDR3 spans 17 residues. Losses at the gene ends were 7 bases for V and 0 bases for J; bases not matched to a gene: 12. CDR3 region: CASNSSLAGISTDTQYF. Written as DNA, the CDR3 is TGTGCCAGCAACTCAAGTCTAGCGGGCATAAGCACAGATACGCAGTATTTT.

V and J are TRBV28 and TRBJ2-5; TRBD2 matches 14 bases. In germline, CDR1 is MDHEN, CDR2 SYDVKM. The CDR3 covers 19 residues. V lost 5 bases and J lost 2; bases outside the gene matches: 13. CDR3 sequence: CASSPPGLAGVGGQETQYF. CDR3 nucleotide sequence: TGTGCCAGCAGTCCCCCGGGACTAGCGGGAGTAGGGGGGCAAGAGACCCAGTACTTC.

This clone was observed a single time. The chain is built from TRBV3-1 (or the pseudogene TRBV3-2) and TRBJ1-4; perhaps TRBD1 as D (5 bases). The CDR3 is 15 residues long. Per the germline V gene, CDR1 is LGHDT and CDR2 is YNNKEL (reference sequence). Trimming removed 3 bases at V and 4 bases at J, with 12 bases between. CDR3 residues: CASSQRQSYNEKLFF. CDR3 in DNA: TGTGCCAGCAGCCAGCGACAGTCTTATAATGAAAAACTGTTTTTT.

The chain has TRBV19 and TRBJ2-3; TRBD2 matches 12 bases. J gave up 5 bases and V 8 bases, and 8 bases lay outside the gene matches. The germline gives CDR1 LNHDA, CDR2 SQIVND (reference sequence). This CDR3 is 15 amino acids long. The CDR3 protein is CASASGRAFLDTQYF. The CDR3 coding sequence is TGTGCCAGTGCTAGCGGGAGGGCCTTTTTAGATACGCAGTATTTT.

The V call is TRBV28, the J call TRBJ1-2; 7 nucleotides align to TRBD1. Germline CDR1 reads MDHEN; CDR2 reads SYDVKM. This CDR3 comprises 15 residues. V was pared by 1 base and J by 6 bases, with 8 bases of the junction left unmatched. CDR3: CASSLSSDRDNGYTF. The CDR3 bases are TGTGCCAGCAGTTTATCCTCCGACAGGGACAATGGCTACACCTTC.

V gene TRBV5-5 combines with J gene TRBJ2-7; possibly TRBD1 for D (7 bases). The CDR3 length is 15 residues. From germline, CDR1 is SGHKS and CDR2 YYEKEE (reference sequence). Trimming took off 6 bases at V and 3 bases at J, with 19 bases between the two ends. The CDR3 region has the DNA TGTGCCAGCACACGGAGGGGGCCTAGGGGCTACGAGCAGTACTTC. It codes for CASTRRGPRGYEQYF.

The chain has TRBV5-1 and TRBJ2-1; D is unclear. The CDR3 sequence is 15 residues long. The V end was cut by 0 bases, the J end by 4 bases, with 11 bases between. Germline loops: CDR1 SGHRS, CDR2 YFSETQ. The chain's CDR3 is CASSLGSQSYNEQFF. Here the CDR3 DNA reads TGCGCCAGCAGCTTGGGGTCGCAGTCTTACAATGAGCAGTTCTTC.

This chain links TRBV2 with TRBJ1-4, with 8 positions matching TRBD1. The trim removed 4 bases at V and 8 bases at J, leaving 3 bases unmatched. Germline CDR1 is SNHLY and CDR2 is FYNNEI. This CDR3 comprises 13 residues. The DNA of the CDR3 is TGTGCCAGCAGTGTTACAGGGGGGGAAAAACTGTTTTTT. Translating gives CASSVTGGEKLFF.

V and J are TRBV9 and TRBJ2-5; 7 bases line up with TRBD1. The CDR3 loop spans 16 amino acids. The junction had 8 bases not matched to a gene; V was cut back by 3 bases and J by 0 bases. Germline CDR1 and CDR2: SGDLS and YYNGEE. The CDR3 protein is CASSASGGTYQETQYF. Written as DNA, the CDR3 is TGTGCCAGCAGCGCATCAGGGGGAACCTACCAAGAGACCCAGTACTTC.

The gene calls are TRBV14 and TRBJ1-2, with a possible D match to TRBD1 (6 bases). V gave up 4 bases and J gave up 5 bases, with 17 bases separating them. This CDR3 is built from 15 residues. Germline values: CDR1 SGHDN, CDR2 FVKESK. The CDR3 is CASSRRDTSLYGYTF. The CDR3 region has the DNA TGTGCCAGCAGCCGCCGGGACACGAGCCTATATGGCTACACCTTC.

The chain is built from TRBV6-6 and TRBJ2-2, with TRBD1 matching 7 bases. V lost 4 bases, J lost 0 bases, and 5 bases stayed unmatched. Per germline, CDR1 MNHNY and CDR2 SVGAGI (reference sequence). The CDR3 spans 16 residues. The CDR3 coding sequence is TGTGCCAGCAGTTCCCCCGACAGGGCGAACACCGGGGAGCTGTTTTTT. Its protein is CASSSPDRANTGELFF.

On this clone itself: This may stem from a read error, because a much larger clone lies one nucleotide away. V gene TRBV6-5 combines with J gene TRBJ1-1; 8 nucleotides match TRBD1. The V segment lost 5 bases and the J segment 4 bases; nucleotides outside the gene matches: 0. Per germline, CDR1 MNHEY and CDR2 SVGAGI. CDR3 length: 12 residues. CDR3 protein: CASSTGGTEAFF. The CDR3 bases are TGTGCCAGCAGTACAGGGGGCACTGAAGCTTTCTTT.

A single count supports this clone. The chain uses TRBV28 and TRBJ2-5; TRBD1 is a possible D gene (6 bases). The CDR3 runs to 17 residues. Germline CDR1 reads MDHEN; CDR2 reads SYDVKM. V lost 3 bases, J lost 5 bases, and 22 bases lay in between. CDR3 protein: CASSFIRGPHIQETQYF. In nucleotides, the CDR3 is TGTGCCAGCAGTTTTATCAGGGGCCCCCATATTCAGGAGACCCAGTACTTC.

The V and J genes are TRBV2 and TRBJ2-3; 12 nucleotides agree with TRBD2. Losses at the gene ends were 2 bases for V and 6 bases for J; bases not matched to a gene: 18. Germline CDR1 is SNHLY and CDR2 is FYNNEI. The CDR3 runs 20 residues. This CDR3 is CASSEIGGASGRAILDTQYF. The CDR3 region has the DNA TGTGCCAGCAGTGAAATTGGGGGGGCTAGCGGGAGGGCCATCTTGGATACGCAGTATTTT.

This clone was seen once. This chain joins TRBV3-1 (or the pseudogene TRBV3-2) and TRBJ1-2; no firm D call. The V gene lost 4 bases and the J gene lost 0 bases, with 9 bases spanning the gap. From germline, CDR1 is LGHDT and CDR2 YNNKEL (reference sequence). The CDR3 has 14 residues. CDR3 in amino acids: CASSRGSPNYGYTF. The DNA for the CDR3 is TGTGCCAGCAGCCGAGGCAGTCCTAACTATGGCTACACCTTC.

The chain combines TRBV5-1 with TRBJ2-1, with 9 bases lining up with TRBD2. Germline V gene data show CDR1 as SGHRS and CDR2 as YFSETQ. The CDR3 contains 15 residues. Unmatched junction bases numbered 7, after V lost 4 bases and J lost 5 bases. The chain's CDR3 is CASSVAGAINNEQFF. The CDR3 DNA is TGCGCCAGCAGCGTAGCGGGGGCTATAAACAATGAGCAGTTCTTC.

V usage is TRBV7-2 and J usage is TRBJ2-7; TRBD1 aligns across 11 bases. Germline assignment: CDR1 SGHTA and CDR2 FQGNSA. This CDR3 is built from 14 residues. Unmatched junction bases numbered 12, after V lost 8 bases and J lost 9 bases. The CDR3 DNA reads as TGTGCCAGCGGATCCGGGACAGGGGGGCCAAGGCAGTACTTC. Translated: CASGSGTGGPRQYF.

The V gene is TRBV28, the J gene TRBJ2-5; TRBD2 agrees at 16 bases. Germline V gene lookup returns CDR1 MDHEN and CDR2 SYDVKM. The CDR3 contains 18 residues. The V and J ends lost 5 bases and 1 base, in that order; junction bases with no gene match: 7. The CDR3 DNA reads TGTGCCAGCAGTAGCTCCGGGACTAGCGGGAGGGCCCAAGAGACCCAGTACTTC. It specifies CASSSSGTSGRAQETQYF.